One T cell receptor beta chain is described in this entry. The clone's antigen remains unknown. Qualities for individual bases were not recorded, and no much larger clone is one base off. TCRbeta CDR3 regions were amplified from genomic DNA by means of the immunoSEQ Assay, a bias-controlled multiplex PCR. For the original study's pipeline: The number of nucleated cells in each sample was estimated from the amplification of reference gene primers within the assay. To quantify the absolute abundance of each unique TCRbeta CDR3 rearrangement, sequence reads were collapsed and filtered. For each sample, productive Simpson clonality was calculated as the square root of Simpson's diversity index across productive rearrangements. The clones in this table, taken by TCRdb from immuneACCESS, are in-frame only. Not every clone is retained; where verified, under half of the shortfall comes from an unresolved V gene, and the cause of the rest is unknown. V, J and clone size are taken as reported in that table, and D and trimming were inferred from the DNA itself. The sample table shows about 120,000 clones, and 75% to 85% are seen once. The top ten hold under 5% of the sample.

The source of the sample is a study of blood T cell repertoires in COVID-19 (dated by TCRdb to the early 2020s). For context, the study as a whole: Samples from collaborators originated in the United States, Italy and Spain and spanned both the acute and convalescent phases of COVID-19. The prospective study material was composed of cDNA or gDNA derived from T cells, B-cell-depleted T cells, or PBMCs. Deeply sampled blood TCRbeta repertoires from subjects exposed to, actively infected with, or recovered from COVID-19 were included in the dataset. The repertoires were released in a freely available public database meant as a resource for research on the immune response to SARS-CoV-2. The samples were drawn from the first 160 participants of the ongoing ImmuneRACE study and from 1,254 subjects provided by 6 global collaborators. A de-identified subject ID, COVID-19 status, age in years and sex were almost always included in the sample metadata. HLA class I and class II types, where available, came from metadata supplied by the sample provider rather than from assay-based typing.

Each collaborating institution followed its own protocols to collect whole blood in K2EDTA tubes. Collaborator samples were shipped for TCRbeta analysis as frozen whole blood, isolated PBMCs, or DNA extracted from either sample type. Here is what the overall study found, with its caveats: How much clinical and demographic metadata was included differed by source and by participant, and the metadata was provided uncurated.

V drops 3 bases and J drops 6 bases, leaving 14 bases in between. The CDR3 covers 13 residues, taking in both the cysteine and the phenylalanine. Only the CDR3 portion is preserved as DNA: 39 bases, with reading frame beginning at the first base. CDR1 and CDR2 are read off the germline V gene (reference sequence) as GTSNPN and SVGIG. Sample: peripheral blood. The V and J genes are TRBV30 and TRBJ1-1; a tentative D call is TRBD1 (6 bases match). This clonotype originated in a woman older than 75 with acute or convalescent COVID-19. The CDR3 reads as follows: CAWSPGQWAEAFF. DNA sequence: TGTGCCTGGAGCCCCGGACAGTGGGCTGAAGCTTTCTTT.